This entry features one T cell receptor beta chain sequence. The CDR3 is 12 residues long. V was cut by 6 bases and J by 3 bases, with 8 bases left in between. Per germline, CDR1 LNHDA and CDR2 SQIVND (reference sequence). The entry originates in a study of technical replicates of blood from several donors. TCRdb's table, derived via immunoSEQ multiplex PCR, lists solely in-frame clones and lacks some. The sample consists of tens of thousands of clones, around 94% of them appearing once. Sequencing used T cells isolated from PBMCs. The clonotype originates from a human donor in good health. The rearrangement uses TRBV19 and TRBJ1-2, with D unresolved. CDR3 in DNA: TGTGCCAGTAGCGAGGGTTACTATGGCTACACCTTC. Residues: CASSEGYYGYTF.